This T cell receptor (beta chain) emerged from a study of CXCR3-negative and CXCR3-positive naive CD8 T cells. In the case of this clonotype: Its target is unknown.

Study-level points and caveats: Naive subsets expressed similar surface CD5; TRB CDR3 features served to infer TCR strength. The study found CXCR3 expression partially decreased after cryopreservation and ran most assays on fresh PBMCs.

The CDR3 extends over 15 amino acids. In triplicate, each CD8+ T cell subset was sorted at under 350,000 cells per replicate. Within the CD8+ T cell compartment, naive cells were CD45RO-CCR7+CD27+CD95-. It was by 5' RACE with UMI labels that the TRB cDNA libraries were prepared. TCRdb reprocessed the 5' RACE reads, keeping one entry per CDR3 protein, no DNA. The table for this sample gives about 4,800 distinct CDR3 sequences. The TCR originated in a human donor in good health. Some clones in this sample may be carry-over from other donors' samples. This chain uses TRBV12-3 or TRBV12-4 with TRBJ1-4. Specimen: naive CXCR3- CD8+ T cells from blood. Indicated subset: CD45RO-CCR7+CD27+CD95- naive CD8+ T cells lacking CXCR3 (TNR3-). CDR3: CASTWRYATNEKLFF.